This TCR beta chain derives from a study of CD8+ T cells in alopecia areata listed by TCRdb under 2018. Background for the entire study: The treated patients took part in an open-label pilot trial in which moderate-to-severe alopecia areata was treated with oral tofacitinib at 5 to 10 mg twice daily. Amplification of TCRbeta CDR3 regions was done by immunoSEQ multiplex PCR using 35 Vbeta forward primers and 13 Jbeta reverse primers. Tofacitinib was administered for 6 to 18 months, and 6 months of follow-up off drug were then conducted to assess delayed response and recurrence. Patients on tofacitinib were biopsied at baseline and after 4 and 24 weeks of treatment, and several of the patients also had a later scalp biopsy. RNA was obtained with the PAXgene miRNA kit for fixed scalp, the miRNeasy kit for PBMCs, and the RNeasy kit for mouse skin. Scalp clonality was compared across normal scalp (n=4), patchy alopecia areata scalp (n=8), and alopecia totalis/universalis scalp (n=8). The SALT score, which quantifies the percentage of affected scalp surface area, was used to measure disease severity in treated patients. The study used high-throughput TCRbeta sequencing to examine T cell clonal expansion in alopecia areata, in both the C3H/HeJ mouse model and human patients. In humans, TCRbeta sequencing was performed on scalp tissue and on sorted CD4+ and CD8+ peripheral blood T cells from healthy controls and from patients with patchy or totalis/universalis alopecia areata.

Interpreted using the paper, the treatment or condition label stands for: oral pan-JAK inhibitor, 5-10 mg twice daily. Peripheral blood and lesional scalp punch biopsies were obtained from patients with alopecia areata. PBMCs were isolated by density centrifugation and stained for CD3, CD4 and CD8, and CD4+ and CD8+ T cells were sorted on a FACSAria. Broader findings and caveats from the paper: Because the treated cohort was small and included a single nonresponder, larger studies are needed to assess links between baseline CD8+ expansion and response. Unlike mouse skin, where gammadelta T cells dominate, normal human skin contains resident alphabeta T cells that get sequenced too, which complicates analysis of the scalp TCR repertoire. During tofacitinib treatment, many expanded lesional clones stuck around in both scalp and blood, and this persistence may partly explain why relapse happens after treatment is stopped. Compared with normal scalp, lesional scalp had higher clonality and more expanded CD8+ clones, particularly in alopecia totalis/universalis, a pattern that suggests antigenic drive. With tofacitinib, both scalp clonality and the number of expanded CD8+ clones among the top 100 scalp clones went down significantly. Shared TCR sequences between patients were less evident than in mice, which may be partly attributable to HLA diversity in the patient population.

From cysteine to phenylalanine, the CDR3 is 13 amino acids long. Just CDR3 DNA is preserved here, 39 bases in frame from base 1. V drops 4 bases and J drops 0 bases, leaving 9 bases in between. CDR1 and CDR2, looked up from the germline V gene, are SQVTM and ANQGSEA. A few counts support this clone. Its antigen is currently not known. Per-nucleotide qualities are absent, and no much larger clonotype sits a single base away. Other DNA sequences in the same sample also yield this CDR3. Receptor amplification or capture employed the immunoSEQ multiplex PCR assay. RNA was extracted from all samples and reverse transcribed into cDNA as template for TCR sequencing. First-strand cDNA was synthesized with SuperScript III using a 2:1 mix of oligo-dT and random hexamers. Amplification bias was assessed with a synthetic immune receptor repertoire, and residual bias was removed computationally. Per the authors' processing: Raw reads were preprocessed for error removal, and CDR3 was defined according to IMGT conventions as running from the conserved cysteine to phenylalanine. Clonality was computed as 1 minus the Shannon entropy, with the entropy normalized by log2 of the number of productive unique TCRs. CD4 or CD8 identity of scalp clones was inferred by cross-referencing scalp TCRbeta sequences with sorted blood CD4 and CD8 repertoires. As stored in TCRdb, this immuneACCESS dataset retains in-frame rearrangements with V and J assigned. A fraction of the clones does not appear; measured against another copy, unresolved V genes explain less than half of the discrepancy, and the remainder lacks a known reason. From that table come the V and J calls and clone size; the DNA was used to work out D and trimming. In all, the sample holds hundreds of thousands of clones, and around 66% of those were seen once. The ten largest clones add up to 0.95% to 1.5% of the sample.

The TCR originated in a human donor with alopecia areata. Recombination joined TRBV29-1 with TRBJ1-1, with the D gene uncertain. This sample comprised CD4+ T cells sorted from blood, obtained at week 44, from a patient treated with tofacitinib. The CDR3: CSVAGKMNTEAFF. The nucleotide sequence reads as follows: TGCAGCGTTGCGGGCAAGATGAACACTGAAGCTTTCTTT.